This T cell receptor beta chain was captured by sequencing in a study of CD8+CD57+ T cells in acquired aplastic anemia. Of note for this clonotype: Its antigen is not identified.

Individuals selected for sequencing had exhibited CD8+CD57+ cell expansion on flow cytometry. All patients had severe acquired aplastic anemia. Findings of the study overall: Significance was not reached for CD8+ Simpson's diversity between patients and controls. Sharing between patients and controls was observed for twenty-nine CD8+ CDR3 sequences.

The template used for profiling TCR beta VDJ and CDR3 was genomic DNA. MiXCR, run by TCRdb on the reads, gives a single entry per CDR3 protein. The sample has 150,000 to 200,000 distinct CDR3 sequences, 40% to 55% seen once; the top ten hold approximately 1%. This sequence was found in a human donor with aplastic anemia. Material for sequencing was sorted CD4+, CD8+, or CD8+CD57+ T cells (not recorded which) from PBMCs.

The CDR3 reads CASSLRTGGFNEQYF. The CDR3 region has the DNA TGCGCCAGCAGCTTGCGAACAGGGGGCTTTAACGAGCAGTACTTC. This chain joins TRBV5-1 and TRBJ2-7; 9 bases agree with TRBD1. The CDR3 totals 15 residues. Germline assignment: CDR1 SGHRS and CDR2 YFSETQ. Trimming cost V 1 base and J 5 bases; bases outside gene matches: 7.